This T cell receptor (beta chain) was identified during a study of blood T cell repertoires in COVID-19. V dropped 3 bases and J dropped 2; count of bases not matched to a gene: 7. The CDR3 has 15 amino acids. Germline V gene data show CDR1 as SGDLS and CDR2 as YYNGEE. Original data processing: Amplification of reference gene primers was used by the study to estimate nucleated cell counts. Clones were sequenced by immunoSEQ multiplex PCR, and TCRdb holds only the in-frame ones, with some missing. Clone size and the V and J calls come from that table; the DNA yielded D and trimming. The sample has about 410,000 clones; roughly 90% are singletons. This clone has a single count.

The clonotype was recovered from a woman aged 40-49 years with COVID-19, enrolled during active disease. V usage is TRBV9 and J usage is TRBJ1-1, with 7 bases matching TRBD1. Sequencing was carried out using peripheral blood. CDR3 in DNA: TGTGCCAGCAGCGCTACGACAGGGATAAACACTGAAGCTTTCTTT. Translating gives CASSATTGINTEAFF.